The 22 T cell receptor beta chains below all came from one sample that was sequenced in a study of T cell responses to AZD1222 COVID-19 vaccine (dated by TCRdb to the early 2020s). Libraries were constructed by the immunoSEQ multiplex PCR assay. The table comes from immuneACCESS by way of TCRdb, which keeps in-frame sequences with V and J called. Part of the clones is missing from these tables; in studies checked, under half for an unresolved V gene and the rest for unknown reasons. The sample table contains about 83,000 clones; only one count was recorded for about 93% of them. The top ten constitute 4.5% of the sample. The label giving this sample's time point can be read as: baseline before first vaccination. Per the publication, the treatment or condition label means: meningococcal conjugate vaccine given as trial control. Sample: peripheral blood, taken on day 0 of MenACWY control vaccination. Every receptor here comes from an adult in good health.

The J gene is TRBJ2-7, the V gene TRBV6-5, with D perhaps matching TRBD1 (5 bases). Germline V CDR1 and CDR2: MNHEY, SVGAGI. V was trimmed by 7 bases and J by 2 bases, leaving 12 bases between them. This CDR3 contains 13 residues. CDR3 sequence: CASTERQPYEQYF. The CDR3 DNA sequence: TGTGCCAGCACCGAGAGACAGCCCTACGAGCAGTACTTC.

The chain has TRBV28 and TRBJ2-1, with unresolved D. V lost 6 bases, J lost 5 bases, and 17 bases lay in between. Per germline, CDR1 MDHEN and CDR2 SYDVKM. The CDR3 totals 15 residues. This CDR3 is CASSRLDRKNNEQFF. The CDR3 region has the DNA TGTGCCAGCAGCCGACTCGACCGAAAAAACAATGAGCAGTTCTTC.

This chain connects TRBV10-1 to TRBJ1-2; no clear D gene. Per the germline V gene, CDR1 is WNHNN and CDR2 is SYGVQD (reference sequence). V shed 0 bases and J shed 3 bases, with 11 bases lying between them. The CDR3 runs to 15 residues. The CDR3 loop reads CASSESAGPHYGYTF. The CDR3 nucleotides read TGCGCCAGCAGTGAGTCGGCTGGGCCTCACTATGGCTACACCTTC.

This sequence joins TRBV10-3 and TRBJ1-3, with D unclear. The CDR3 contains 13 residues. Germline V lookup: CDR1 ENHRY, CDR2 SYGVKD. Trimming took 9 bases from V and 0 from J, leaving 9 bases between them. The CDR3 nucleotides read TGTGCCATTCGCGAGAGCTCTGGAAACACCATATATTTT. Translation gives CAIRESSGNTIYF.

The V call is TRBV11-1, the J call TRBJ1-5; D gene ambiguous. CDR3 length equals 13 residues. V was shortened by 5 bases and J by 8 bases, with 13 bases between the two germline ends. Germline loops: CDR1 SGHAT, CDR2 FQDESV (reference sequence). Here the CDR3 reads CASSPTAAEPQHF. In DNA form, the CDR3 reads TGTGCCAGCAGCCCCACGGCGGCTGAGCCCCAGCATTTT.

The chain uses TRBV4-3 and TRBJ2-5, with a tentative D call TRBD1 (5 bases). The CDR3 is 15 amino acids. Germline V CDR1 and CDR2: LGHNA, YSLEER. V lost 0 bases and J 5 bases, leaving 13 bases between the germline ends. As DNA, the CDR3 is TGCGCCAGCAGCCAAGAATTTCGTAGGGGTGAGACCCAGTACTTC. Translation: CASSQEFRRGETQYF.

CDR3 coding DNA: TGTGCCAGCGAGACCCCGACAGGGTGGGGAGAACTGTTTTTT. Amino acids: CASETPTGWGELFF. The chain carries TRBV6-5 and TRBJ1-4; TRBD1 aligns across 7 bases. This CDR3 contains 14 residues. Trimming took 8 bases from V and 12 from J; bases not matched to a gene: 15. Per germline, CDR1 MNHEY and CDR2 SVGAGI.

V usage is TRBV19 and J usage is TRBJ1-1, with a possible D match to TRBD1 (5 bases). Per germline, CDR1 LNHDA and CDR2 SQIVND (reference sequence). V was trimmed by 6 bases and J by 0 bases, leaving 8 bases between them. The CDR3 has 13 residues. CDR3 DNA: TGTGCCAGTAGGTCGGGGGTGAACACTGAAGCTTTCTTT. Translating gives CASRSGVNTEAFF.

V and J are TRBV7-2 and TRBJ2-1; D remains unclear. V lost 5 bases to trimming and J lost 7 bases, with 15 bases between them. The CDR3 spans 14 residues. Germline assignment: CDR1 SGHTA and CDR2 FQGNSA. CDR3 sequence (DNA): TGTGCCAGCAGCCTCCCCAATGCCGGAAATGAGCAGTTCTTC. Translation: CASSLPNAGNEQFF.

This chain links TRBV19 with TRBJ2-3; 8 nucleotides agree with TRBD2. Losses at the gene ends were 5 bases for V and 2 bases for J; bases not matched to a gene: 6. Germline CDR1 LNHDA, CDR2 SQIVND (reference sequence). CDR3 length: 15 amino acids. CDR3 sequence reads: CASSRASGPTDTQYF. The CDR3 DNA sequence: TGTGCCAGTAGTCGGGCTAGCGGGCCCACAGATACGCAGTATTTT.

The gene calls are TRBV9 and TRBJ1-3; D is perhaps TRBD1 (6 bases). V was shortened by 3 bases and J by 0 bases, with 16 bases between the two germline ends. Germline V gene sequence: CDR1 SGDLS, CDR2 YYNGEE. CDR3 length: 17 residues. CDR3: CASSGLGTPSSGNTIYF. The CDR3 bases are TGTGCCAGCAGCGGGCTTGGGACACCGTCCTCTGGAAACACCATATATTTT.

This sequence joins TRBV6-5 and TRBJ1-5, with D unresolved. From germline, CDR1 is MNHEY and CDR2 SVGAGI. The V and J ends lost 0 bases and 3 bases respectively, with 3 bases between them. There are 13 residues in the CDR3. This chain's CDR3 is CASSYSHNQPQHF. CDR3 bases: TGTGCCAGCAGTTACTCCCACAATCAGCCCCAGCATTTT.

This chain joins TRBV3-1 (or the pseudogene TRBV3-2) and TRBJ2-5; 10 bases align to TRBD2. This CDR3 spans 17 amino acids. With 1 base clipped from V and 5 bases from J, the junction kept 10 bases outside the gene matches. CDR1 and CDR2 from the germline V gene are LGHDT and YNNKEL (reference sequence). The CDR3 here is CASSQGTPLAGRETQYF. In DNA, the CDR3 is TGTGCCAGCAGCCAAGGAACTCCACTAGCGGGACGGGAGACCCAGTACTTC.

The chain combines TRBV6-4 with TRBJ1-5; D gene unclear. Germline values: CDR1 MRHNA, CDR2 SNTAGT. V lost 2 bases to trimming and J lost 4 bases, with 6 bases between them. The CDR3 runs 13 residues. CDR3: CASSDGPNQPQHF. As DNA, the CDR3 is TGTGCCAGCAGTGACGGGCCGAATCAGCCCCAGCATTTT.

The genes are TRBV9 and TRBJ1-1; a possible D gene is TRBD1 (6 bases). Germline V gene sequence: CDR1 SGDLS, CDR2 YYNGEE. Trimming took 5 bases from V and 0 from J, leaving 11 bases between them. The CDR3 runs 14 residues. The CDR3 bases are TGTGCCAGCAGTGATGGGGACATGAACACTGAAGCTTTCTTT. Its protein product is CASSDGDMNTEAFF.

V gene TRBV27 combines with J gene TRBJ2-2; 12 positions agree with TRBD2. CDR1 is MNHEY and CDR2 is SMNVEV in the germline V gene (reference sequence). Trimming removed 8 bases from V and 5 bases from J; junction bases left unmatched: 6. CDR3 length: 15 amino acids. DNA for the CDR3: TGTGCCAGCTCTAGCGGGAGGGCCGTAACCGGGGAGCTGTTTTTT. Its protein product is CASSSGRAVTGELFF.

The rearrangement joins TRBV28 to TRBJ2-1; 10 positions agree with TRBD1. Trimming at V came to 10 bases and at J to 6 bases, leaving 12 bases not matched to a gene. Germline lookup yields CDR1 MDHEN and CDR2 SYDVKM. The CDR3 runs to 15 residues. In nucleotides, the CDR3 is TGTGCCACCATCCCCCCTGACAGGGGGCCCAATGAGCAGTTCTTC. This sequence encodes CATIPPDRGPNEQFF.

The chain couples TRBV12-3 or TRBV12-4 to TRBJ2-2; D remains ambiguous. CDR3 length: 11 amino acids. V lost 5 bases, J lost 6 bases, and 4 bases lay in between. The DNA for the CDR3 is TGTGCCAGCAGTCTCTCCGGGGAGCTGTTTTTT. Amino acid sequence: CASSLSGELFF.

The chain employs TRBV6-5 and TRBJ1-4; D not certain. Trimming left V 5 bases short and J 0 bases short, with 7 bases between. Per the germline V gene, CDR1 is MNHEY and CDR2 is SVGAGI. The CDR3 has 14 amino acids. Written as DNA, the CDR3 is TGTGCCAGCAGTCGGTATGCAACTAATGAAAAACTGTTTTTT. Translated, it gives CASSRYATNEKLFF.

V is TRBV3-1 (or the pseudogene TRBV3-2) and J is TRBJ2-1, with TRBD2 matching over 10 bases. Per the germline V gene, CDR1 is LGHDT and CDR2 is YNNKEL (reference sequence). V shed 6 bases and J 8 bases; nucleotides not matched to a gene: 10. This CDR3 contains 15 residues. CDR3 sequence: CASSRRPGTSDEQFF. CDR3 in DNA: TGTGCCAGCAGTCGCAGACCCGGGACTAGCGATGAGCAGTTCTTC.

The V and J genes are TRBV7-8 and TRBJ2-7; the match to TRBD2 covers 11 bases. From germline, CDR1 is SGHVS and CDR2 FQNEAQ. Losses at the gene ends were 0 bases for V and 1 base for J; bases not matched to a gene: 5. This CDR3 spans 17 amino acids. The CDR3 bases are TGTGCCAGCAGCTTAGCTAGCGGGAGGGCCGGATCCTACGAGCAGTACTTC. Its protein product is CASSLASGRAGSYEQYF. Full variable domain (rest looked up from reference TRBV7-8 and TRBJ2-7): GAGVSQSPRYKVAKRGQDVALRCDPISGHVSLFWYQQALGQGPEFLTYFQNEAQLDKSGLPSDRFFAERPEGSVSTLKIQRTQQEDSAVYLCASSLASGRAGSYEQYFGPGTRLTVT.

CDR3 in DNA: TGTGCCAGCAGCTTGACAGGGGTTGAAGCTTTCTTT. It encodes CASSLTGVEAFF. The chain uses TRBV5-6 and TRBJ1-1; 7 positions agree with TRBD1. Trimming took 1 base from V and 7 from J; bases not matched to a gene: 1. The germline gives CDR1 SGHDT, CDR2 YYEEEE. The CDR3 sequence is 12 residues long.